The 24 T cell receptor beta chains listed next were all sequenced from one sample in a study of blood T cell repertoires in COVID-19. The data were produced by immunoSEQ multiplex PCR, yet TCRdb's version contains in-frame clones alone and is incomplete. The data show roughly 70,000 clones, about 70% seen once. The specimen was peripheral blood. The source is a woman in her seventies with acute or convalescent COVID-19.

This chain connects TRBV7-9 to TRBJ2-5, with 9 bases identical to TRBD1. After removal of 5 bases from V and 2 bases from J, the junction contained 6 bases not matched to a gene. The length of the CDR3 is 15 residues. The germline V gene encodes CDR1 SEHNR and CDR2 FQNEAQ (reference sequence). As DNA, the CDR3 is TGTGCCAGCAGCCTAGGACAGGGGAGGCAAGAGACCCAGTACTTC. This codes for CASSLGQGRQETQYF.

This sequence joins TRBV5-1 and TRBJ1-2; 9 bases fit TRBD1. Germline V gene sequence: CDR1 SGHRS, CDR2 YFSETQ. J was trimmed by 4 bases and V by 4 bases; bases with no gene match: 5. The CDR3 is 14 residues long. The CDR3 spells CASSPGQGTYGYTF. In DNA form, the CDR3 reads TGCGCCAGCAGCCCGGGACAGGGAACCTATGGCTACACCTTC.

The chain joins TRBV10-3 to TRBJ2-1; a possible D gene is TRBD2 (6 bases). The germline V and J ends were trimmed by 6 bases and 10 bases, with 16 bases remaining between them. Germline V lookup: CDR1 ENHRY, CDR2 SYGVKD. The CDR3 loop spans 13 amino acids. The DNA for the CDR3 is TGTGCCATCAGGGAGCTCGCGGGGTCAGAGCAGTTCTTC. Its translation is CAIRELAGSEQFF.

The gene calls are TRBV2 and TRBJ2-1; 11 bases agree with TRBD2. Germline trimming cut 6 bases from V and 1 base from J; bases unmatched to any gene: 8. The germline V gene encodes CDR1 SNHLY and CDR2 FYNNEI. There are 17 residues in the CDR3. The CDR3 loop is CASSLTTSGSSYNEQFF. As DNA, the CDR3 is TGTGCCAGCAGCTTAACTACTAGCGGGAGTTCCTACAATGAGCAGTTCTTC.

This clone was counted once. J is TRBJ2-7 and V is TRBV29-1; a possible D gene is TRBD1 (5 bases). Per the germline V gene, CDR1 is SQVTM and CDR2 is ANQGSEA. The length of the CDR3 is 13 residues. Trimming removed 0 bases at V and 2 bases at J, with 8 bases between. The CDR3 bases are TGCAGCGTTGAAGATCCACAGGCCTACGAGCAGTACTTC. It is translated as CSVEDPQAYEQYF.

The chain joins TRBV24-1 to TRBJ1-2; possibly TRBD1 for D (5 bases). Germline lookup yields CDR1 KGHDR and CDR2 SFDVKD. V was trimmed by 3 bases and J by 2 bases, leaving 9 bases between them. There are 14 residues in the CDR3. The CDR3 protein is CATSDTDSNYGYTF. As DNA, the CDR3 is TGTGCCACCAGTGATACTGACAGCAACTATGGCTACACCTTC.

J is TRBJ1-1 and V is TRBV12-3 or TRBV12-4, with TRBD1 matching over 7 bases. The CDR3 has 13 amino acids. Germline trimming cut 1 base from V and 6 bases from J; bases unmatched to any gene: 2. The CDR3 coding sequence is TGTGCCAGCAGTTTAGGACAGGGAGCTGAAGCTTTCTTT. It specifies CASSLGQGAEAFF.

In this sample, this clone turned up a few times. The chain employs TRBV10-3 and TRBJ1-1, with D tentatively TRBD1 (6 bases). From germline, CDR1 is ENHRY and CDR2 SYGVKD. The CDR3 length is 11 residues. The V and J ends lost 10 bases and 3 bases respectively, with 9 bases between them. The CDR3 region is CATQGYTEAFF. CDR3 nucleotide sequence: TGTGCCACACAGGGTTACACTGAAGCTTTCTTT.

V is TRBV7-2 and J is TRBJ2-1; 7 nucleotides match TRBD1. This CDR3 is built from 16 residues. Losses at the gene ends were 5 bases for V and 3 bases for J; bases not matched to a gene: 10. CDR1 and CDR2 from the germline V gene are SGHTA and FQGNSA. In nucleotides, the CDR3 is TGTGCCAGCAGCCCTGGACAGGTCCTCCGCTACAATGAGCAGTTCTTC. It codes for CASSPGQVLRYNEQFF.

This sequence joins TRBV30 and TRBJ2-5; 7 bases are a match to TRBD2. V lost 0 bases to trimming and J lost 9 bases; unmatched junction nucleotides: 7. CDR1 and CDR2 from the germline V gene are GTSNPN and SVGIG (reference sequence). The CDR3 is made up of 13 amino acids. The CDR3 DNA is TGTGCCTGGAGTGTAACGCCCGCGGGGGCCCAGTACTTC. Protein product: CAWSVTPAGAQYF.

The genes are TRBV28 and TRBJ2-1, with 7 bases matching TRBD2. Germline lookup yields CDR1 MDHEN and CDR2 SYDVKM. CDR3 length: 17 amino acids. V gave up 5 bases and J gave up 13 bases; unmatched junction bases: 23. The CDR3 region is CASSLTATSGGRNKQFF. The CDR3 DNA is TGTGCCAGCAGTCTGACAGCTACCTCGGGGGGAAGGAATAAACAGTTCTTC.

CDR3: CASSVESYSYEQYF. CDR3 sequence (DNA): TGTGCCAGCAGCGTAGAAAGCTACTCCTACGAGCAGTACTTC. The gene calls are TRBV9 and TRBJ2-7; D is unresolved. The CDR3 extends over 14 amino acids. CDR1 SGDLS and CDR2 YYNGEE come from the germline V gene. The V and J ends lost 0 bases and 0 bases respectively, with 7 bases between them.

This chain links TRBV23-1 with TRBJ1-6; 7 nucleotides match TRBD1. TRBV23-1 is labeled an ORF, and its function is uncertain. The CDR3 contains 17 residues. J was trimmed by 8 bases and V by 2 bases; bases with no gene match: 12. DNA for the CDR3: TGCGCCAGCAGTCAAGTTCCGGACAGAGGACAGGATTCACCCCTCCACTTT. Residues: CASSQVPDRGQDSPLHF.

This clone came up a few times. The V call is TRBV7-2, the J call TRBJ2-2; TRBD1 aligns across 12 bases. Per germline, CDR1 SGHTA and CDR2 FQGNSA. CDR3 length: 17 residues. J gave up 7 bases and V 3 bases, and 9 bases lay outside the gene matches. The CDR3 DNA follows: TGTGCCAGCAGCTTGCACCCGGGACAGGGGGCGAGCGGGGAGCTGTTTTTT. The encoded protein is CASSLHPGQGASGELFF.

This clone occurred a few times. The chain carries TRBV19 and TRBJ2-7; D may be TRBD1 (6 bases). CDR3 length: 12 amino acids. Between the trimmed V and J ends, which lost 3 bases and 6 bases, there was a span of 9 bases. Germline CDR1 is LNHDA and CDR2 is SQIVND (reference sequence). CDR3 sequence reads: CASSIVRGEQYF. CDR3 DNA sequence: TGTGCCAGTAGTATTGTCAGGGGCGAGCAGTACTTC.

This clone came up many times. The chain is built from TRBV6-6 and TRBJ1-4; D may be TRBD1 (6 bases). The CDR3 is 16 residues long. The germline gives CDR1 MNHNY, CDR2 SVGAGI (reference sequence). Trimming pared 5 bases from V and 1 base from J, leaving 14 bases between. CDR3 nucleotide sequence: TGTGCCAGCAGTCAGGGGTCCCTTGTAACTAATGAAAAACTGTTTTTT. Its translation is CASSQGSLVTNEKLFF.

The J gene is TRBJ1-4, the V gene TRBV19; possible D gene TRBD1, 5 bases. The germline V gene encodes CDR1 LNHDA and CDR2 SQIVND (reference sequence). The CDR3 is 13 amino acids. The germline V and J ends were trimmed by 10 bases and 3 bases, with 12 bases remaining between them. CDR3 DNA sequence: TGTGCCACCGCCCGACAGCCTAATGAAAAACTGTTTTTT. Translation: CATARQPNEKLFF. Using reference TRBV19 and TRBJ1-4 for the parts outside the CDR3, the full variable domain is DGGITQSPKYLFRKEGQNVTLSCEQNLNHDAMYWYRQDPGQGLRLIYYSQIVNDFQKGDIAEGYSVSREKKESFPLTVTSAQKNPTAFYLCATARQPNEKLFFGSGTQLSVL.

The rearrangement uses TRBV5-5 and TRBJ1-2; weak D call: TRBD1 (5 bases). The germline V gene encodes CDR1 SGHKS and CDR2 YYEKEE (reference sequence). This CDR3 spans 13 amino acids. V lost 3 bases, J lost 4 bases, and 10 bases lay in between. The CDR3 region is CASSSTVLYGYTF. The CDR3 nucleotides read TGTGCCAGCAGCTCGACAGTCCTCTATGGCTACACCTTC.

This chain uses TRBV29-1 with TRBJ2-1; 11 nucleotides align to TRBD2. Germline lookup yields CDR1 SQVTM and CDR2 ANQGSEA. CDR3 length: 14 amino acids. Trimming removed 2 bases from V and 6 bases from J; junction bases left unmatched: 3. In nucleotides, the CDR3 is TGCAGCGTTGAATTCGGGACTAGCGGCAATGAGCAGTTCTTC. It codes for CSVEFGTSGNEQFF.

The table lists this clone with a few counts. The chain couples TRBV19 to TRBJ1-2; 7 bases are shared with TRBD1. Germline-derived CDR1 and CDR2 are LNHDA and SQIVND (reference sequence). With V trimmed by 5 bases and J by 4 bases, 13 bases remained unmatched. The CDR3 spans 16 residues. The CDR3 is CASSSGSGQAAYGYTF. The CDR3 coding sequence is TGTGCCAGTAGTTCAGGGAGTGGACAGGCCGCCTATGGCTACACCTTC.

The genes are TRBV20-1 and TRBJ1-6; 7 nucleotides line up with TRBD1. The germline CDR1 and CDR2 sequences are DFQATT and SNEGSKA (reference sequence). The CDR3 loop spans 15 amino acids. The V gene end was trimmed by 3 bases and the J gene end by 7 bases; junction bases not matched to a gene: 9. CDR3 loop: CSASPTGTANSPLHF. As DNA, the CDR3 is TGCAGTGCTAGTCCTACCGGGACAGCGAATTCACCCCTCCACTTT.

This clone was counted a single time. The rearrangement joins TRBV28 to TRBJ2-3; tentative D call: TRBD2 (5 bases). Germline V gene sequence: CDR1 MDHEN, CDR2 SYDVKM. The CDR3 runs to 15 residues. V lost 2 bases to trimming and J lost 6 bases, with 15 bases between them. The CDR3 reads CASSLTVGRADTQYF. CDR3 nucleotides: TGTGCCAGCAGTTTAACCGTTGGGCGGGCGGATACGCAGTATTTT. Together with reference TRBV28 and TRBJ2-3, the CDR3 gives the full variable domain: DVKVTQSSRYLVKRTGEKVFLECVQDMDHENMFWYRQDPGLGLRLIYFSYDVKMKEKGDIPEGYSVSREKKERFSLILESASTNQTSMYLCASSLTVGRADTQYFGPGTRLTVL.

V usage is TRBV5-4 and J usage is TRBJ1-2, with a weak D call TRBD1 (5 bases). Trimming took off 6 bases at V and 2 bases at J, with 14 bases between the two ends. The CDR3 is 14 amino acids. The germline V gene has CDR1 SGHNT and CDR2 YYREEE (reference sequence). CDR3 protein: CASTNKGSNYGYTF. CDR3 bases: TGTGCCAGCACCAATAAGGGGTCCAACTATGGCTACACCTTC.

The chain recombines TRBV5-6 with TRBJ2-7; TRBD2 is a possible D gene (6 bases). Trimming took off 0 bases at V and 6 bases at J, with 22 bases between the two ends. Germline CDR1 and CDR2: SGHDT and YYEEEE. The CDR3 is made up of 17 amino acids. CDR3 nucleotide sequence: TGTGCCAGCAGCTTGGTGCCCGTTCTAATGGCGGGAACCGAGCAGTACTTC. Its translation is CASSLVPVLMAGTEQYF.